This TCR beta chain derives from a study of blood T cell repertoires in COVID-19. Study overall: Donors in the United States, Italy and Spain gave samples during acute or convalescent COVID-19.

In the original processing: Researchers report that nucleated cell counts were estimated from reference gene primer amplification. Assay used: immunoSEQ multiplex PCR; TCRdb lists only in-frame clones, some missing. The V and J calls and clone size were taken over from that table, and D and trimming were inferred from the DNA. Here the sample spans 250,000 to 350,000 clones, approximately 88% being singletons. Deletions cut 3 bases from V and 4 bases from J, with 7 bases between. The CDR3 has 12 amino acids. Germline V lookup: CDR1 KGHSH, CDR2 LQKENI. This clonotype was sampled from a human donor with COVID-19, enrolled during active disease. The donor label of this sample is uncertain. Sequenced sample: peripheral blood. The gene calls are TRBV18 and TRBJ2-7; possibly TRBD1 for D (6 bases). The CDR3 loop reads CASSPGQYEQYF. The CDR3 DNA follows: TGTGCCAGCTCACCCGGACAGTACGAGCAGTACTTC.